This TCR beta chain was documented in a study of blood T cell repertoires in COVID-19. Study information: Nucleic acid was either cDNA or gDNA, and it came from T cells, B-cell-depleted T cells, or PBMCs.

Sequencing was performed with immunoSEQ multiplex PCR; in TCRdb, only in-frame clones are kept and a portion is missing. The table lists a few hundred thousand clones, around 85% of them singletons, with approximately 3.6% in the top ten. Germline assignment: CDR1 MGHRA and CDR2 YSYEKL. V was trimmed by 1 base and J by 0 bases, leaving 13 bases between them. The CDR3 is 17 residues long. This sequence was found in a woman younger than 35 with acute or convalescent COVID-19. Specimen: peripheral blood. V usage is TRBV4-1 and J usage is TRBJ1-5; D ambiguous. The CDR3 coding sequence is TGCGCCAGCAGCCAAGGTTGGAACAGAGATAGCAATCAGCCCCAGCATTTT. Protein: CASSQGWNRDSNQPQHF.